The 3 T cell receptor beta chains below come from one sample, sequenced in a study of technical replicates of blood from a handful of donors. Produced via immunoSEQ multiplex PCR; TCRdb's table is partial and in-frame only. The table records fewer than 100,000 clones, approximately 96% of them present only once. The sample taken for sequencing was T cells isolated from PBMCs. The receptors stem from a human donor in good health.

The chain links TRBV5-4 to TRBJ1-4; D is possibly TRBD1 (5 bases). From germline, CDR1 is SGHNT and CDR2 YYREEE (reference sequence). This CDR3 is 14 amino acids long. The V and J ends lost 3 bases and 7 bases respectively, with 13 bases between them. The CDR3 spells CASSSTGQSEKLFF. Written as DNA, the CDR3 is TGTGCCAGCAGCTCCACTGGACAATCTGAAAAACTGTTTTTT. The complete variable domain, with remaining parts taken from reference TRBV5-4 and TRBJ1-4, reads ETGVTQSPTHLIKTRGQQVTLRCSSQSGHNTVSWYQQALGQGPQFIFQYYREEENGRGNFPPRFSGLQFPNYSSELNVNALELDDSALYLCASSSTGQSEKLFFGSGTQLSVL.

This sequence joins TRBV5-4 and TRBJ2-3, with TRBD2 matching 10 bases. V shed 0 bases and J 2 bases; nucleotides not matched to a gene: 3. The CDR3 spans 16 residues. Germline CDR1 reads SGHNT; CDR2 reads YYREEE (reference sequence). For the CDR3, the DNA is TGTGCCAGCAGCTTGGTCCTAGCGGGAGACACAGATACGCAGTATTTT. Its protein product is CASSLVLAGDTDTQYF. Based on the CDR3 plus reference TRBV5-4 and TRBJ2-3, the full variable domain is ETGVTQSPTHLIKTRGQQVTLRCSSQSGHNTVSWYQQALGQGPQFIFQYYREEENGRGNFPPRFSGLQFPNYSSELNVNALELDDSALYLCASSLVLAGDTDTQYFGPGTRLTVL.

This clone was seen just once. The chain carries TRBV7-9 and TRBJ2-5, with 8 nucleotides matching TRBD1. Trimming took 4 bases from V and 5 from J; bases not matched to a gene: 12. From germline, CDR1 is SEHNR and CDR2 FQNEAQ (reference sequence). The length of the CDR3 is 16 residues. The CDR3 sequence: CASSSTRDRGAETQYF. For the CDR3, the DNA is TGTGCCAGCAGCTCAACCCGTGACAGGGGAGCCGAGACCCAGTACTTC.